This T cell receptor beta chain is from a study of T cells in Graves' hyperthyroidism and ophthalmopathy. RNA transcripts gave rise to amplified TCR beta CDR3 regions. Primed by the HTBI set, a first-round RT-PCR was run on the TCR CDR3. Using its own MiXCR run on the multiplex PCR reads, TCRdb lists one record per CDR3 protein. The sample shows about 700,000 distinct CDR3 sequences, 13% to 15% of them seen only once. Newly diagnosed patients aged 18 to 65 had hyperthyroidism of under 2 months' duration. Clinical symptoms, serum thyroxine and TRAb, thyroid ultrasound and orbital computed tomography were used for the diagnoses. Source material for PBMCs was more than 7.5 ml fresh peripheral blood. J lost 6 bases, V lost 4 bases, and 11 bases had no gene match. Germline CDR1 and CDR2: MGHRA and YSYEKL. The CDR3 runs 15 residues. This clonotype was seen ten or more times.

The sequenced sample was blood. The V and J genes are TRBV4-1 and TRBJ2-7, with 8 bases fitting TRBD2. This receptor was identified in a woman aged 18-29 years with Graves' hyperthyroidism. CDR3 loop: CASSRTGGAGGEQYF. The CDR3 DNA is TGCGCCAGCAGCCGCACGGGAGGGGCCGGGGGCGAGCAGTACTTC.